One T cell receptor (beta chain) is described in this entry. Antigen: not known. At the DNA level, this CDR3 is encoded by other sequences in the same sample as well. TCRdb's copy holds only in-frame clones and misses some; the assay was immunoSEQ multiplex PCR. Of some 270,000 clones detected, around 88% appear once; the ten largest clones hold 2.5% to 3.5%. Treatment given: roughly 20 received Ad26.COV2.S at low or high dose, single or two shots; about five received placebo; per-sample allocation not given. The investigators took samples on day 63 after the first vaccine or placebo injection. This vaccine is an Ad26 vector that expresses the Wuhan-strain SARS-CoV-2 spike. CDR1 SGHTA and CDR2 FQGTGA come from the germline V gene. The CDR3 has 16 amino acids. V gave up 3 bases and J gave up 2 bases; unmatched junction bases: 9. This sample was included in a study of Ad26.COV2.S vaccination and SARS-CoV-2 variants.

Points from the study as a whole: There was a possibility that the TCR breadth and depth analyses underestimated total T cell responses.

V usage is TRBV7-3 and J usage is TRBJ2-5; 7 nucleotides align to TRBD1. The TCR sequence derives from a person between 18 and 59 years old who received the Ad26.COV2.S COVID-19 vaccine or a placebo. Sequenced material: peripheral blood, taken in a trial of Ad26.COV2.S vaccine versus placebo. CDR3 protein: CASSLGVAGGQETQYF. CDR3 in DNA: TGTGCCAGCAGCTTGGGTGTTGCAGGGGGACAAGAGACCCAGTACTTC.